This TCR beta chain was captured by sequencing in a study of spatial heterogeneity in lung cancer. The sample holds many counts of this clonotype. Its antigen is not identified. As an off-target read in a library built for alpha chains, this beta chain has a frequency of little significance. As for time point: sample taken at primary tumor resection. The donor group consisted of around 66 patients who had untreated, early-stage non-small cell lung cancer. Trimming removed 5 bases from V and 0 bases from J; junction bases left unmatched: 11. The CDR3 runs to 17 residues. CDR1 is SGHVS and CDR2 is FQNEAQ in the germline V gene. Study-level results: Counts that tracked tumor mutation counts were those of expanded intratumoral alpha and beta TCRs.

TCRdb reprocessed the 5' RACE reads with MiXCR, giving one entry per CDR3 protein. Seen here are approximately 8,800 distinct CDR3 sequences, around 12% observed once, and the top ten hold about 10%. The clonotype comes from a male donor with early-stage non-small cell lung cancer. The chain links TRBV7-8 to TRBJ2-3; 7 nucleotides line up with TRBD2. The sample in question was lung tumor tissue, obtained at surgery. CDR3 region: CASSQTLGSGSTDTQYF. CDR3 coding DNA: TGTGCCAGCAGCCAAACTTTGGGTAGCGGGAGCACAGATACGCAGTATTTT.